Presented here are 24 T cell receptor beta chains from one specimen sequenced in a study of control samples from healthy donors and cancer patients. Data came from immunoSEQ multiplex PCR; TCRdb stores just in-frame clones and leaves some out. The sample includes some 87,000 clones, 70% to 85% seen only once; the top ten take 11%. The sample consisted of PBMCs. The source is a man aged 55 to 69 with head and neck cancer.

This clone occurred once. The chain employs TRBV6-4 and TRBJ2-2; perhaps TRBD1 as D (5 bases). CDR1 and CDR2 from the germline V gene are MRHNA and SNTAGT. This CDR3 comprises 16 residues. Trimming removed 6 bases from V and 4 bases from J, with 18 bases in between. Here the CDR3 reads CASRGPRGSGTGELFF. The DNA of the CDR3 is TGTGCCAGCAGGGGCCCTAGGGGTTCCGGCACCGGGGAGCTGTTTTTT.

The J gene is TRBJ1-2, the V gene TRBV24-1; tentatively, D is TRBD1 (5 bases). The CDR3 runs 13 residues. Between the trimmed V and J ends, which lost 2 bases and 7 bases, there was a span of 10 bases. Germline CDR1 reads KGHDR; CDR2 reads SFDVKD. CDR3 bases: TGTGCCACCAGTGATTACCAGGGAGGTGGCTACACCTTC. Translating gives CATSDYQGGGYTF.

The chain joins TRBV4-1 to TRBJ1-3; no definite D call. The CDR3 has 16 amino acids. V lost 2 bases and J lost 2, with 13 bases in between. Per germline, CDR1 MGHRA and CDR2 YSYEKL. This chain's CDR3 is CASSQFTALPGNTIYF. DNA for the CDR3: TGCGCCAGCAGCCAATTTACGGCCCTACCTGGAAACACCATATATTTT.

V usage is TRBV24-1 and J usage is TRBJ1-3; 7 bases agree with TRBD1. The CDR3 length is 15 residues. V shed 4 bases, J shed 1 base, and the junction held 3 bases outside the gene matches. The germline V gene has CDR1 KGHDR and CDR2 SFDVKD. The CDR3 DNA sequence: TGTGCCACCAGTGACCCGACAGGGTCTGGAAACACCATATATTTT. Translation gives CATSDPTGSGNTIYF.

The chain combines TRBV5-5 with TRBJ1-5, with 8 bases aligning to TRBD1. Trimming cost V 3 bases and J 7 bases; bases outside gene matches: 9. The CDR3 has 15 residues. Germline loops: CDR1 SGHKS, CDR2 YYEKEE (reference sequence). CDR3 nucleotides: TGTGCCAGCAGCTCGGGGGACAGGCCCGGCCAGCCCCAGCATTTT. Protein product: CASSSGDRPGQPQHF.

This chain links TRBV5-1 with TRBJ1-2; 11 nucleotides align to TRBD1. Trimming took 4 bases from V and 6 from J; bases not matched to a gene: 8. Germline CDR1 and CDR2: SGHRS and YFSETQ. The CDR3 runs to 15 residues. The DNA for the CDR3 is TGCGCCAGCAGCGCTGGACAGGGGGCGTACAATGGCTACACCTTC. It translates to CASSAGQGAYNGYTF. Filled out from reference TRBV5-1 and TRBJ1-2, the complete variable domain reads KAGVTQTPRYLIKTRGQQVTLSCSPISGHRSVSWYQQTPGQGLQFLFEYFSETQRNKGNFPGRFSGRQFSNSRSEMNVSTLELGDSALYLCASSAGQGAYNGYTFGSGTRLTVV.

V is TRBV18 and J is TRBJ2-3; 8 bases line up with TRBD1. The V gene end was trimmed by 3 bases and the J gene end by 3 bases; junction bases not matched to a gene: 8. The CDR3 sequence is 16 residues long. CDR1 KGHSH and CDR2 LQKENI come from the germline V gene. For the CDR3, the DNA is TGTGCCAGCTCACCGACCCTGACAGGGGTAACAGATACGCAGTATTTT. Translation: CASSPTLTGVTDTQYF.

The chain recombines TRBV11-2 with TRBJ2-1, with D possibly being TRBD2 (5 bases). The V end was cut by 1 base, the J end by 10 bases, with 8 bases between. Germline V gene data show CDR1 as SGHAT and CDR2 as FQNNGV. This CDR3 contains 12 residues. The CDR3 here is CASSLGRLEQFF. CDR3 DNA: TGTGCCAGCAGCTTAGGGAGGCTCGAGCAGTTCTTC.

This sequence joins TRBV3-1 (or the pseudogene TRBV3-2) and TRBJ2-5; D uncertain. Germline assignment: CDR1 LGHDT and CDR2 YNNKEL (reference sequence). Trimming shortened V by 3 bases and J by 3 bases, and 8 bases separated the two germline ends. The CDR3 totals 13 residues. Here the CDR3 reads CASSQQLEETQYF. In nucleotides, the CDR3 is TGTGCCAGCAGCCAGCAGCTCGAAGAGACCCAGTACTTC.

The rearrangement links TRBV30 to TRBJ2-7, with a weak D call TRBD2 (8 bases). Germline CDR1 GTSNPN, CDR2 SVGIG (reference sequence). Deletions cut 0 bases from V and 6 bases from J, with 21 bases between. The CDR3 totals 16 residues. The CDR3 DNA is TGTGCCTGGAGTGTACCCGGGAGGGACCCAGGGGGCGAGCAGTACTTC. Translating gives CAWSVPGRDPGGEQYF.

J is TRBJ2-1 and V is TRBV6-5; 9 bases align to TRBD1. CDR3 size: 14 residues. Losses at the gene ends were 6 bases for V and 4 bases for J; bases not matched to a gene: 4. Germline CDR1 is MNHEY and CDR2 is SVGAGI. The CDR3 nucleotides are TGTGCCAGCAGCCCCGGGACAGGGTACAATGAGCAGTTCTTC. Its translation: CASSPGTGYNEQFF.

This clone appeared a single time. J is TRBJ2-3 and V is TRBV11-2; TRBD1 or TRBD2 may be the D gene (5 bases each). This CDR3 contains 16 residues. In germline, CDR1 is SGHAT, CDR2 FQNNGV. V was trimmed by 5 bases and J by 2 bases, leaving 17 bases between them. The CDR3 is CASSRTSWDDTDTQYF. CDR3 DNA: TGTGCCAGCAGCCGAACGTCGTGGGACGACACAGATACGCAGTATTTT.

The V gene is TRBV5-5, the J gene TRBJ2-7; D tentatively fits TRBD1 or TRBD2 (5 bases each). V shed 0 bases and J shed 2 bases, with 9 bases lying between them. The germline V gene has CDR1 SGHKS and CDR2 YYEKEE (reference sequence). The CDR3 runs 14 residues. CDR3 coding DNA: TGTGCCAGCAGCTTGGGCTCGGGGCCCTACGAGCAGTACTTC. It yields the protein CASSLGSGPYEQYF.

V is TRBV27 and J is TRBJ2-7; possibly TRBD1 for D (5 bases). V gave up 6 bases and J gave up 0 bases, with 6 bases separating them. Germline loops: CDR1 MNHEY, CDR2 SMNVEV (reference sequence). There are 12 residues in the CDR3. The CDR3 coding sequence is TGTGCCAGCAGGGACAACTCCTACGAGCAGTACTTC. This sequence encodes CASRDNSYEQYF.

This clone was recorded once. V and J are TRBV3-1 (or the pseudogene TRBV3-2) and TRBJ2-3, with TRBD1 as a possible D gene (6 bases). This CDR3 contains 13 residues. With 4 bases removed from V and 8 bases from J, the gap between germline ends came to 13 bases. Germline-derived CDR1 and CDR2 are LGHDT and YNNKEL (reference sequence). The CDR3 region is CASSLLGGSTQYF. CDR3 coding DNA: TGTGCCAGCAGCCTCCTAGGGGGTAGTACGCAGTATTTT.

The chain joins TRBV19 to TRBJ1-5; a weak D match, TRBD1 (6 bases). Trimming pared 7 bases from V and 4 bases from J, leaving 20 bases between. This CDR3 is built from 16 residues. Germline CDR1 LNHDA, CDR2 SQIVND (reference sequence). The chain's CDR3 is CASKWRTAQTNQPQHF. The CDR3 bases are TGTGCCAGTAAGTGGCGGACAGCGCAAACTAATCAGCCCCAGCATTTT.

The chain carries TRBV19 and TRBJ2-5; possibly TRBD2 for D (6 bases). Trimming left V 4 bases short and J 1 base short, with 16 bases between. Germline V gives CDR1 LNHDA, CDR2 SQIVND (reference sequence). CDR3 size: 16 residues. Here the CDR3 reads CASSRLGGSGQETQYF. In nucleotides, the CDR3 is TGTGCCAGTAGTAGGCTCGGGGGAAGCGGCCAAGAGACCCAGTACTTC. Full variable domain (outside the CDR3, taken from reference TRBV19 and TRBJ2-5): DGGITQSPKYLFRKEGQNVTLSCEQNLNHDAMYWYRQDPGQGLRLIYYSQIVNDFQKGDIAEGYSVSREKKESFPLTVTSAQKNPTAFYLCASSRLGGSGQETQYFGPGTRLLVL.

This CDR3 is CASKRGGNEQFF. CDR3 DNA sequence: TGTGCCAGCAAGAGGGGAGGGAATGAGCAGTTCTTC. The chain joins TRBV2 to TRBJ2-1, with TRBD2 matching 7 bases. J was trimmed by 7 bases and V by 7 bases; bases with no gene match: 4. CDR1 is SNHLY, CDR2 FYNNEI, per germline. This CDR3 has 12 amino acids.

The chain combines TRBV6-6 with TRBJ2-2; 7 bases agree with TRBD1. In germline, CDR1 is MNHNY, CDR2 SVGAGI (reference sequence). The CDR3 length is 16 residues. J lost 0 bases, V lost 1 base, and 2 bases had no gene match. The CDR3 region is CASSYLGGPNTGELFF. The DNA for the CDR3 is TGTGCCAGCAGTTACTTAGGGGGCCCGAACACCGGGGAGCTGTTTTTT.

Worth noting for this clone: Other nucleotide sequences in the sample specify the same CDR3. The CDR3 nucleotides are TGCGCCAGCAGCCCCGGACAGGGCACAGATACGCAGTATTTT. Translated, it gives CASSPGQGTDTQYF. This rearrangement joins TRBV5-1 to TRBJ2-3, with 7 bases matching TRBD1. There are 14 residues in the CDR3. The junction had 3 bases not matched to a gene; V was cut back by 4 bases and J by 1 base. Per germline, CDR1 SGHRS and CDR2 YFSETQ.

The rearrangement uses TRBV7-2 and TRBJ2-7; 7 bases agree with TRBD1. Trimming took 1 base from V and 3 from J; bases not matched to a gene: 3. The CDR3 runs to 14 residues. In germline, CDR1 is SGHTA, CDR2 FQGNSA. The CDR3 bases are TGTGCCAGCAGCTTAGATCAGGGGGTCTACGAGCAGTACTTC. Translated, it gives CASSLDQGVYEQYF. The full variable domain, with the rest looked up from reference TRBV7-2 and TRBJ2-7, is GAGVSQSPSNKVTEKGKDVELRCDPISGHTALYWYRQSLGQGLEFLIYFQGNSAPDKSGLPSDRFSAERTGGSVSTLTIQRTQQEDSAVYLCASSLDQGVYEQYFGPGTRLTVT.

This chain links TRBV3-1 (or the pseudogene TRBV3-2) with TRBJ1-2, with D tentatively TRBD1 (6 bases). This CDR3 comprises 16 residues. Trimming stripped 0 bases from V and 4 bases from J, with 15 bases between. Germline CDR1 reads LGHDT; CDR2 reads YNNKEL (reference sequence). The CDR3 coding sequence is TGTGCCAGCAGCCAAGATTCCGGGGGCAGGGGCTATGGCTACACCTTC. As protein: CASSQDSGGRGYGYTF.

The V call is TRBV4-1, the J call TRBJ2-3; D is perhaps TRBD1 (5 bases). With 1 base removed from V and 0 bases from J, the gap between germline ends came to 11 bases. The CDR3 extends over 16 amino acids. The V gene's germline CDR1 is MGHRA and CDR2 YSYEKL. The chain's CDR3 is CASSQGGRASTDTQYF. The DNA for the CDR3 is TGCGCCAGCAGCCAAGGGGGCAGAGCGAGCACAGATACGCAGTATTTT.

The J gene is TRBJ2-2, the V gene TRBV10-2, with no clear D. CDR3 length: 13 amino acids. The ends were cut back, 5 bases at V and 6 bases at J, with 10 bases in the middle. Looked up from germline, CDR1 is WSHSY and CDR2 is SAAADI. Written as DNA, the CDR3 is TGCGCCAGCAGTCCACAAGGGCCCGGGGAGCTGTTTTTT. Translating it yields CASSPQGPGELFF.